Listed below are T cell receptor beta chains from one sample, sequenced in a study of control samples from healthy donors and cancer patients. The assay was immunoSEQ multiplex PCR, and TCRdb's table has in-frame clones only and misses some. The sample shows approximately 100,000 clones, around 88% of them seen only once. The source material was blood. The receptor set was obtained from a young man in good health. The CDR3 runs from the conserved cysteine through the conserved F or W. Fields, in order: clone size, V gene, D gene, J gene, CDR3 protein, CDR3 DNA. A D gene is named only where the DNA matches it firmly. Some rows have no size entry. The others give once, few or many, or a class for an expanded clone.

clone size: NA
V gene: TRBV6-5
D gene: NA
J gene: TRBJ2-1
CDR3 protein: CASSYRTRQKQEQFF
CDR3 DNA: TGTGCCAGCAGTTATAGAACCCGACAGAAACAAGAGCAGTTCTTC

clone size: NA
V gene: TRBV25-1
D gene: TRBD1
J gene: TRBJ1-4
CDR3 protein: CASSLGGTGVEKLFF
CDR3 DNA: TGTGCCAGCAGTCTAGGGGGGACAGGGGTTGAAAAACTGTTTTTT

clone size: NA
V gene: TRBV6-1
D gene: TRBD2
J gene: TRBJ2-3
CDR3 protein: CASSENFGGGAKDTQYF
CDR3 DNA: TGTGCCAGCAGTGAAAATTTTGGCGGGGGGGCAAAAGATACGCAGTATTTT

clone size: once
V gene: TRBV18
D gene: TRBD1
J gene: TRBJ1-1
CDR3 protein: CASSPRDRSEAFF
CDR3 DNA: TGTGCCAGCTCACCCCGGGACAGGTCTGAAGCTTTCTTT

clone size: NA
V gene: TRBV18
D gene: NA
J gene: TRBJ2-6
CDR3 protein: CASSRDFSGSGANVLTF
CDR3 DNA: TGTGCCAGCTCACGGGACTTCTCGGGCTCTGGGGCCAACGTCCTGACTTTC

clone size: NA
V gene: TRBV30
D gene: TRBD1
J gene: TRBJ1-1
CDR3 protein: CAWSAADRVATEAFF
CDR3 DNA: TGTGCCTGGAGTGCCGCGGACAGGGTAGCAACTGAAGCTTTCTTT

clone size: NA
V gene: TRBV29-1
D gene: NA
J gene: TRBJ1-6
CDR3 protein: CSVEREGDGNNSPLHF
CDR3 DNA: TGCAGCGTTGAAAGAGAGGGCGACGGAAATAATTCACCCCTCCACTTT

clone size: NA
V gene: TRBV6-2/TRBV6-3
D gene: NA
J gene: TRBJ2-3
CDR3 protein: CASSRTDISQVGTDTQYF
CDR3 DNA: TGTGCCAGCAGCCGAACGGACATATCCCAGGTGGGCACAGATACGCAGTATTTT

clone size: NA
V gene: TRBV19
D gene: NA
J gene: TRBJ1-2
CDR3 protein: CASSTSGGNYGYTF
CDR3 DNA: TGTGCCAGTTCTACCTCGGGAGGGAACTATGGCTACACCTTC

clone size: NA
V gene: TRBV5-4
D gene: NA
J gene: TRBJ1-1
CDR3 protein: CASRPKDGVHTEAFF
CDR3 DNA: TGTGCCAGCAGACCGAAGGACGGGGTGCACACTGAAGCTTTCTTT

clone size: few
V gene: TRBV30
D gene: NA
J gene: TRBJ1-1
CDR3 protein: CAWSVRGGGLNTEAFF
CDR3 DNA: TGTGCCTGGAGTGTACGAGGTGGCGGATTGAACACTGAAGCTTTCTTT

clone size: NA
V gene: TRBV6-9
D gene: TRBD1
J gene: TRBJ1-5
CDR3 protein: CASSPKRGQGELESNQPQHF
CDR3 DNA: TGTGCCAGCAGTCCGAAAAGAGGCCAGGGGGAATTAGAAAGCAATCAGCCCCAGCATTTT

clone size: once
V gene: TRBV6-5
D gene: NA
J gene: TRBJ1-6
CDR3 protein: CASSPFNDSPLHF
CDR3 DNA: TGTGCCAGCAGTCCCTTCAATGATTCACCCCTCCACTTT

clone size: NA
V gene: TRBV20-1
D gene: NA
J gene: TRBJ2-5
CDR3 protein: CSARSQETQYF
CDR3 DNA: TGCAGTGCTAGGAGCCAAGAGACCCAGTACTTC

clone size: NA
V gene: TRBV9
D gene: NA
J gene: TRBJ2-2
CDR3 protein: CASSVGHTWTGELFF
CDR3 DNA: TGTGCCAGCAGCGTAGGCCATACTTGGACCGGGGAGCTGTTTTTT

clone size: few
V gene: TRBV6-1
D gene: NA
J gene: TRBJ2-1
CDR3 protein: CASSEASRGRDNEQFF
CDR3 DNA: TGTGCCAGCAGTGAAGCGAGCCGGGGTCGTGACAATGAGCAGTTCTTC

clone size: NA
V gene: TRBV5-1
D gene: NA
J gene: TRBJ2-2
CDR3 protein: CASSLAARLGSGELFF
CDR3 DNA: TGCGCCAGCAGCTTGGCCGCCAGACTCGGGAGCGGGGAGCTGTTTTTT

clone size: NA
V gene: TRBV6-1
D gene: NA
J gene: TRBJ2-6
CDR3 protein: CASSEKLSGANVLTF
CDR3 DNA: TGTGCCAGCAGTGAAAAACTCTCTGGGGCCAACGTCCTGACTTTC

clone size: NA
V gene: TRBV15
D gene: TRBD2
J gene: TRBJ2-1
CDR3 protein: CATSRDRGGSTYNEQFF
CDR3 DNA: TGTGCCACCAGCAGAGACCGGGGGGGATCTACCTACAATGAGCAGTTCTTC

clone size: NA
V gene: TRBV9
D gene: NA
J gene: TRBJ2-7
CDR3 protein: CASSNLAGEQYF
CDR3 DNA: TGTGCCAGCAGCAATCTCGCCGGCGAGCAGTACTTC

clone size: NA
V gene: TRBV7-2
D gene: NA
J gene: TRBJ2-7
CDR3 protein: CASSMRTGAYEQYF
CDR3 DNA: TGTGCCAGCAGCATGAGGACGGGGGCCTACGAGCAGTACTTC

clone size: NA
V gene: TRBV28
D gene: TRBD1
J gene: TRBJ2-3
CDR3 protein: CASRKQGAGTDTQYF
CDR3 DNA: TGTGCCAGCAGAAAACAGGGGGCAGGGACAGATACGCAGTATTTT

clone size: once
V gene: TRBV28
D gene: NA
J gene: TRBJ2-7
CDR3 protein: CASSSSGRYEQYF
CDR3 DNA: TGTGCCAGCAGTTCATCGGGGAGGTACGAGCAGTACTTC

clone size: NA
V gene: TRBV11-2
D gene: TRBD1
J gene: TRBJ1-1
CDR3 protein: CASSLVGRGYTEAFF
CDR3 DNA: TGTGCCAGCAGCTTAGTGGGCAGGGGGTACACTGAAGCTTTCTTT

clone size: NA
V gene: TRBV7-2
D gene: NA
J gene: TRBJ2-1
CDR3 protein: CASSLRGYEQFF
CDR3 DNA: TGTGCCAGCAGCTTGCGGGGCTATGAGCAGTTCTTC